These 8 T cell receptor beta chains share one sample of origin, sequenced in a study of blood T cells in healthy people across ages. Sample-barcoded 5' priming and a J-beta primer mix drove a second PCR of 7 to 11 cycles. One entry per CDR3 protein, called by TCRdb with MiXCR from the 5' RACE reads. The repertoire holds over 550,000 distinct CDR3 sequences, with roughly 31% as singletons. The sample comprised blood. These receptors all come from a woman of 80 years or more in good health.

About this clonotype itself: One base away lies a much larger clone, so this may be a sequencing read error. The V and J genes are TRBV20-1 and TRBJ2-3, with D uncertain. Germline CDR1 reads DFQATT; CDR2 reads SNEGSKA (reference sequence). The CDR3 runs to 12 residues. In DNA, the CDR3 is TGCAGGGCTAGAGCCCCGGGCGGTACGCAGTATTTT. This codes for CRARAPGGTQYF.

This clonotype was seen repeatedly, ten times or more. The chain employs TRBV27 and TRBJ2-7, with 7 bases aligning to TRBD1. Per germline, CDR1 MNHEY and CDR2 SMNVEV (reference sequence). The CDR3 extends over 13 amino acids. V dropped 5 bases and J dropped 3; count of bases not matched to a gene: 4. The CDR3 protein is CASSVRQGYEQYF. Here the CDR3 DNA reads TGTGCCAGCAGTGTAAGACAGGGCTACGAGCAGTACTTC.

Concerning this clonotype: Given a much more abundant clone one base away, this may be a read error. The chain combines TRBV5-1 with TRBJ1-2, with a weak D call TRBD1 (5 bases). This CDR3 spans 14 amino acids. Germline V gene data show CDR1 as SGHRS and CDR2 as YFSETQ. V dropped 4 bases and J dropped 8 bases, with 18 bases sitting between them. The CDR3 protein is CASSRAQGSGGYTF. CDR3 DNA sequence: TGCGCCAGCAGCAGGGCCCAGGGATCGGGCGGCTACACCTTC.

This clonotype was recorded at least ten times. The chain recombines TRBV20-1 with TRBJ2-5; D is perhaps TRBD1 or TRBD2 (5 bases each). With 6 bases removed from V and 8 bases from J, the gap between germline ends came to 13 bases. The CDR3 has 11 residues. From germline, CDR1 is DFQATT and CDR2 SNEGSKA (reference sequence). The chain's CDR3 is CSARDPPTQYF. CDR3 nucleotide sequence: TGCAGTGCGAGGGACCCCCCAACCCAGTACTTC.

This clonotype came up many times. V usage is TRBV3-1 and J usage is TRBJ2-3, with TRBD2 matching over 7 bases. The CDR3 is made up of 16 amino acids. Trimming at V came to 3 bases and at J to 5 bases, leaving 11 bases not matched to a gene. The germline CDR1 and CDR2 sequences are LGHDT and YNNKEL (reference sequence). CDR3 sequence reads: CASSQGGVHGGDTQYF. The CDR3 DNA follows: TGTGCCAGCAGCCAGGGGGGGGTTCATGGAGGAGATACGCAGTATTTT.

This clonotype has only a few counts. The chain links TRBV9 to TRBJ2-5, with 10 nucleotides matching TRBD2. The CDR3 sequence is 17 residues long. The V gene's germline CDR1 is SGDLS and CDR2 YYNGEE. The V gene end was trimmed by 3 bases and the J gene end by 2 bases; junction bases not matched to a gene: 10. In nucleotides, the CDR3 is TGTGCCAGCAGCGAGGGGGTAGGAGCGGGGGGGCAAGAGACCCAGTACTTC. This gives the protein CASSEGVGAGGQETQYF. Filled out from reference TRBV9 and TRBJ2-5, the complete variable domain reads DSGVTQTPKHLITATGQRVTLRCSPRSGDLSVYWYQQSLDQGLQFLIQYYNGEERAKGNILERFSAQQFPDLHSELNLSSLELGDSALYFCASSEGVGAGGQETQYFGPGTRLLVL.

The J gene is TRBJ2-5, the V gene TRBV3-1; possible D gene TRBD1, 6 bases. Germline V gene lookup returns CDR1 LGHDT and CDR2 YNNKEL (reference sequence). The ends were cut back, 0 bases at V and 14 bases at J, with 25 bases in the middle. CDR3 size: 16 residues. The CDR3: CASSQDTRGPGNEQYF. CDR3 DNA: TGTGCCAGCAGCCAAGATACCAGGGGCCCCGGAAATGAGCAATACTTC.

The table lists this clonotype with a few counts. With a much larger clone just one base away, this may be a read error. V and J are TRBV11-2 and TRBJ2-4; unclear D gene. With the DNA end fitting TRBJ2-7 better, the J assignment may be wrong. The CDR3 contains 13 residues. Germline V CDR1 and CDR2: SGHAT, FQNNGV. The CDR3 region is CASGLSTNYEQYF. CDR3 nucleotides: TGTGCCAGCGGCTTATCTACCAACTACGAGCAGTACTTC.